This TCR beta chain came from a study of shared clonotypes between healthy human individuals. Comments on this clone: The sample contains more than one DNA sequence encoding this CDR3.

Genomic DNA belonging to each subset was distributed in equal measure over several immunoSEQ plates. Authors' processing steps: ImmunoSEQ output lacked quality scores and full-length reads, limiting matched filtering. Produced via immunoSEQ multiplex PCR; TCRdb's table is partial and in-frame only. The D gene and trimming were derived from the DNA, and the V and J assignments and clone size from that table. The data hold more than 2 million clones, with over 85% observed a single time. With V trimmed by 4 bases and J by 4 bases, 5 bases remained unmatched. The V gene's germline CDR1 is SGHNT and CDR2 YYREEE (reference sequence). The CDR3 covers 15 residues.

The sample was naive CD4+ T cells sorted from blood. As for subset: CD45RA+ positively selected. The chain combines TRBV5-4 with TRBJ2-1, with TRBD2 identical over 10 bases. The source of this sequence is a young man in good health. The CDR3 spells CASSPGTSVYNEQFF. In nucleotides, the CDR3 is TGTGCCAGCAGCCCCGGGACTAGCGTATACAATGAGCAGTTCTTC.